This T cell receptor beta chain was sequenced during a study of T cell changes during pregnancy in multiple sclerosis. This table comes from immunoSEQ multiplex PCR, and its TCRdb copy is limited to in-frame clones, with some not included. The profile shows some 120,000 clones, roughly 92% of them singletons. The CDR3 runs 13 residues. Germline V gene lookup returns CDR1 LNHDA and CDR2 SQIVND (reference sequence). Germline trimming cut 6 bases from V and 5 bases from J; bases unmatched to any gene: 2. The rearrangement uses TRBV19 and TRBJ1-4, with 8 bases fitting TRBD1. This TCR was recovered from a female donor with multiple sclerosis, enrolled in a pregnancy study. The sequencing here drew on peripheral blood, taken before pregnancy. CDR3: CASRGQANEKLFF. For the CDR3, the DNA is TGTGCCAGTAGGGGACAGGCGAATGAAAAACTGTTTTTT. Complete variable domain (other parts from reference TRBV19 and TRBJ1-4): DGGITQSPKYLFRKEGQNVTLSCEQNLNHDAMYWYRQDPGQGLRLIYYSQIVNDFQKGDIAEGYSVSREKKESFPLTVTSAQKNPTAFYLCASRGQANEKLFFGSGTQLSVL.